This TCR beta chain was recorded in a study of blood T cell repertoires in COVID-19. For the study at large: Acute and convalescent COVID-19 samples came from the United States, Italy and Spain. Sources were T cells, B-cell-depleted T cells, or PBMCs; the material itself was cDNA or gDNA.

As processed by the authors: Reference gene primer amplification in the assay estimated nucleated cell counts. Repertoires were generated with immunoSEQ multiplex PCR, while TCRdb's copy carries only in-frame clones and drops some. The V and J calls and clone size were taken over from that table, and D and trimming were inferred from the DNA. The table includes about 160,000 clones, approximately 84% detected once. This clone was counted a few times. V trimming: 4 bases; J trimming: 5 bases; junction bases outside the gene matches: 7. The CDR3 covers 15 residues. Germline CDR1 and CDR2: LGHDT and YNNKEL (reference sequence).

The receptor was isolated from a man between 40 and 49 years old with acute or convalescent COVID-19. The J gene is TRBJ2-5, the V gene TRBV3-1 (or the pseudogene TRBV3-2); TRBD2 agrees at 10 bases. Sequencing was carried out using peripheral blood. The CDR3 sequence is CASSLGTSEKETQYF. As DNA, the CDR3 is TGTGCCAGCAGCCTCGGGACTAGCGAGAAGGAGACCCAGTACTTC.